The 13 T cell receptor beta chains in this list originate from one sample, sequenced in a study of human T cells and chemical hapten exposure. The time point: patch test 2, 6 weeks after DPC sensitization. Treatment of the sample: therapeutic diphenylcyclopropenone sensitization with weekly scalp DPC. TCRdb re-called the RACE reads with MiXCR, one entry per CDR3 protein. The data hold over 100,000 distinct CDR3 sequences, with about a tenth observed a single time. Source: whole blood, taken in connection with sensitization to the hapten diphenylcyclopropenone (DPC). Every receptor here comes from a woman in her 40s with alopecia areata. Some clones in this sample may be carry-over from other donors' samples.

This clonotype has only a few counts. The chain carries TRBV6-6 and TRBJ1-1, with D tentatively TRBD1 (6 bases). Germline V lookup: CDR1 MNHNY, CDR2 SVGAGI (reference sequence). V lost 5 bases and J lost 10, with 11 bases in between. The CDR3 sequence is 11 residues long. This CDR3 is CASSPTGGAFF. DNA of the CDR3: TGTGCCAGCAGTCCGACAGGAGGAGCTTTCTTT.

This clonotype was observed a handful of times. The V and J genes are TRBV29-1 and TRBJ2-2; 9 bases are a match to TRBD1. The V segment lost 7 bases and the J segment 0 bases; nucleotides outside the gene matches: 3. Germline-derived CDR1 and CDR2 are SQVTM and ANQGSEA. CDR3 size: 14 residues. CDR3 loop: CSARTGANTGELFF. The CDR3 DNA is TGCAGCGCACGGACAGGGGCGAACACCGGGGAGCTGTTTTTT.

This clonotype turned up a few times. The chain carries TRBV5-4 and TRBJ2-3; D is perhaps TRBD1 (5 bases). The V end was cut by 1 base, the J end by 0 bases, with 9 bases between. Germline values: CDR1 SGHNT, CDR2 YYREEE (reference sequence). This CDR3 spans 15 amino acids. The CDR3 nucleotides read TGTGCCAGCAGCTTGAGGGCAGGGAGCACAGATACGCAGTATTTT. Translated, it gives CASSLRAGSTDTQYF. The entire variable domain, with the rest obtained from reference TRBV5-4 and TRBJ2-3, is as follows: ETGVTQSPTHLIKTRGQQVTLRCSSQSGHNTVSWYQQALGQGPQFIFQYYREEENGRGNFPPRFSGLQFPNYSSELNVNALELDDSALYLCASSLRAGSTDTQYFGPGTRLTVL.

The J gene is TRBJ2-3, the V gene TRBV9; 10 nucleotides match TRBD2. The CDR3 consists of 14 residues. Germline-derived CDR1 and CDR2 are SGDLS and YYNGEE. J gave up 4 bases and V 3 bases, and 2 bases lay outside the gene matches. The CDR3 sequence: CASSASGGADTQYF. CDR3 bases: TGTGCCAGCAGCGCTAGCGGGGGAGCAGATACGCAGTATTTT.

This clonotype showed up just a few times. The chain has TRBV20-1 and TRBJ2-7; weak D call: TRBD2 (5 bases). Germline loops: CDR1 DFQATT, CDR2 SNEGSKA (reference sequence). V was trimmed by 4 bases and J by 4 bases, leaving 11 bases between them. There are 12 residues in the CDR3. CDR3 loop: CSAKSGSYEQYF. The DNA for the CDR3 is TGCAGTGCTAAGTCGGGGTCATACGAGCAGTACTTC.

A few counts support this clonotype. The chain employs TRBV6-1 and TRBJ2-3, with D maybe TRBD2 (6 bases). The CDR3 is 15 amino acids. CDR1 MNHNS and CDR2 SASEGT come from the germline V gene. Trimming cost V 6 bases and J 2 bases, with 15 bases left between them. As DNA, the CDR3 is TGTGCCAGCAGGCGGGACCGCGTGGTCACAGATACGCAGTATTTT. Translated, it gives CASRRDRVVTDTQYF.

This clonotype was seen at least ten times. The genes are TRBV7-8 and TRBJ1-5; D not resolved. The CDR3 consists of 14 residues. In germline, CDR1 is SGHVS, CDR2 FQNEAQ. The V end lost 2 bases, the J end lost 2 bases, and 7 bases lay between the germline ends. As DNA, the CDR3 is TGTGCCAGCAGCTTACTCGTGGGCAATCAGCCCCAGCATTTT. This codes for CASSLLVGNQPQHF.

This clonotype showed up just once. The CDR3 DNA reads as TGCGCCAGCAGCCCCGGACAGGGGGTTGACAATGAGCAGTTCTTC. As protein: CASSPGQGVDNEQFF. This sequence joins TRBV4-1 and TRBJ2-1; 10 bases line up with TRBD1. Germline V CDR1 and CDR2: MGHRA, YSYEKL. The CDR3 runs to 15 residues. V was pared by 4 bases and J by 5 bases, with 5 bases of the junction left unmatched.

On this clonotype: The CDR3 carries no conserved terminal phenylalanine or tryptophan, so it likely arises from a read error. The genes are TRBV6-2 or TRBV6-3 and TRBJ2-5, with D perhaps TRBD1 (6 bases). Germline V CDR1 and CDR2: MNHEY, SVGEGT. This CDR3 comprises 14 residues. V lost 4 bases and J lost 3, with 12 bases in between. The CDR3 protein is CASSFGQSKETQYL. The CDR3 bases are TGTGCCAGCAGTTTCGGACAGTCAAAAGAGACCCAGTACCTC.

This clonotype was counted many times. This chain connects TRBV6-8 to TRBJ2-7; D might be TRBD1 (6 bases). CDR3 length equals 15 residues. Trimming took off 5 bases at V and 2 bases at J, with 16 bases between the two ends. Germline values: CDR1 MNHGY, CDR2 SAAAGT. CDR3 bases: TGTGCCAGCAGTAACAGGGCCGGGTGCGCCTACGAGCAGTACTTC. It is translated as CASSNRAGCAYEQYF.

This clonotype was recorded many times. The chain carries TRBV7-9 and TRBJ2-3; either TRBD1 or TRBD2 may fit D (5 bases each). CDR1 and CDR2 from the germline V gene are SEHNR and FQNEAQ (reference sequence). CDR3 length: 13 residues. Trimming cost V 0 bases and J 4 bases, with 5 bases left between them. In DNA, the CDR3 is TGTGCCAGCAGCTTAGCGGGGGCAGATACGCAGTATTTT. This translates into CASSLAGADTQYF.

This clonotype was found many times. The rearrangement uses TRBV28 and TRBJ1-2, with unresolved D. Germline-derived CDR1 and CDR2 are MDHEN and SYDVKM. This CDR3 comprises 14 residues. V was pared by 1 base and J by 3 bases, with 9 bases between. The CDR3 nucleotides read TGTGCCAGCAGTTTATATCCGGGATACTATGGCTACACCTTC. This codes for CASSLYPGYYGYTF.

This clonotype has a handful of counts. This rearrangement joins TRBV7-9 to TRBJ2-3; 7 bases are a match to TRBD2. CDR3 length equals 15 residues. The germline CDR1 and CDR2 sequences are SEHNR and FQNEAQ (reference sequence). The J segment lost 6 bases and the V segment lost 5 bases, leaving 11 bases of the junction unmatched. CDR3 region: CASSPASGRGDTQYF. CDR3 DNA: TGTGCCAGCAGCCCGGCTAGCGGCCGGGGGGATACGCAGTATTTT.